One and the same sample provided the 30 T cell receptor beta chains below, sequenced in a study of T cell responses to AZD1222 COVID-19 vaccine. This table comes from immunoSEQ multiplex PCR, and its TCRdb copy is limited to in-frame clones, with some not included. This table has 50,000 to 65,000 clones, roughly 90% appearing once. The sequenced sample was peripheral blood, obtained 28 days after the second AZD1222 dose. The receptors were gathered from an adult who received the AZD1222 COVID-19 vaccine.

The chain links TRBV19 to TRBJ2-3, with TRBD1 identical over 9 bases. CDR1 and CDR2 from the germline V gene are LNHDA and SQIVND (reference sequence). CDR3 size: 15 residues. V dropped 4 bases and J dropped 4; count of bases not matched to a gene: 6. The CDR3 DNA follows: TGTGCCAGTAGTACCTGGGGACAGGGATCAGATACGCAGTATTTT. Translating it yields CASSTWGQGSDTQYF. The whole variable domain, remainder taken from reference TRBV19 and TRBJ2-3, is DGGITQSPKYLFRKEGQNVTLSCEQNLNHDAMYWYRQDPGQGLRLIYYSQIVNDFQKGDIAEGYSVSREKKESFPLTVTSAQKNPTAFYLCASSTWGQGSDTQYFGPGTRLTVL.

This sequence joins TRBV12-5 and TRBJ2-3, with 7 nucleotides matching TRBD1. In germline, CDR1 is LGHNT, CDR2 FRNRAP. The CDR3 spans 17 residues. J was trimmed by 2 bases and V by 7 bases; bases with no gene match: 15. The CDR3 nucleotides are TGTGCTAGTGATGCTTTCCGGGACAGTTTTTTCACAGATACGCAGTATTTT. This sequence encodes CASDAFRDSFFTDTQYF.

This clone was recorded only once. The chain carries TRBV12-3 or TRBV12-4 and TRBJ1-2; a possible D gene is TRBD1 (5 bases). Between the trimmed V and J ends, which lost 4 bases and 8 bases, there was a span of 11 bases. CDR3 size: 12 residues. CDR3 nucleotides: TGTGCCAGCAGTTCCCCGCAGGGCGGCTACACCTTC. It codes for CASSSPQGGYTF.

CDR3 residues: CASSQKGAGPLNTEAFF. The CDR3 DNA sequence: TGCGCCAGCAGCCAAAAAGGAGCCGGACCGCTGAACACTGAAGCTTTCTTT. The chain recombines TRBV4-1 with TRBJ1-1; no clear D gene. The germline CDR1 and CDR2 sequences are MGHRA and YSYEKL. Trimming took off 2 bases at V and 0 bases at J, with 16 bases between the two ends. This CDR3 is 17 amino acids long.

This chain's CDR3 is CASSYLRGDEQYF. In DNA form, the CDR3 reads TGTGCCAGCAGTTACCTTCGGGGCGACGAGCAGTACTTC. The rearrangement links TRBV6-2 or TRBV6-3 to TRBJ2-7; possibly TRBD1 or TRBD2 for D (5 bases each). The CDR3 covers 13 residues. Germline loops: CDR1 MNHEY, CDR2 SVGEGT. The germline V and J ends were trimmed by 2 bases and 5 bases, with 10 bases remaining between them.

V usage is TRBV29-1 and J usage is TRBJ1-5; 8 nucleotides agree with TRBD1. From germline, CDR1 is SQVTM and CDR2 ANQGSEA. This CDR3 is 13 amino acids long. J lost 4 bases, V lost 7 bases, and 6 bases had no gene match. The CDR3, as DNA: TGCAGCGGTGGACAGGGAATTAATCAGCCCCAGCATTTT. Its protein is CSGGQGINQPQHF.

The chain recombines TRBV27 with TRBJ2-3, with D perhaps matching TRBD1 (6 bases). The germline V gene encodes CDR1 MNHEY and CDR2 SMNVEV (reference sequence). V lost 4 bases, J lost 2 bases, and 25 bases lay in between. The CDR3 spans 19 residues. The CDR3 spells CASSSRGQLLATITDTQYF. CDR3 coding DNA: TGTGCCAGCAGTTCCCGAGGACAGTTGCTGGCAACTATCACAGATACGCAGTATTTT.

The chain uses TRBV11-2 and TRBJ2-1; D is undetermined. The ends were cut back, 2 bases at V and 5 bases at J, with 10 bases in the middle. This CDR3 is 14 amino acids long. Germline loops: CDR1 SGHAT, CDR2 FQNNGV. Here the CDR3 reads CASSLSMANNEQFF. For the CDR3, the DNA is TGTGCCAGCAGCTTATCGATGGCCAACAATGAGCAGTTCTTC.

The genes are TRBV24-1 and TRBJ2-2; 7 bases match TRBD1. This CDR3 spans 15 amino acids. Germline V CDR1 and CDR2: KGHDR, SFDVKD. After removal of 5 bases from V and 6 bases from J, the junction contained 8 bases not matched to a gene. The DNA for the CDR3 is TGTGCCACCAGTGGGCAACAGGGGACGCCCGGGGAGCTGTTTTTT. The encoded protein is CATSGQQGTPGELFF.

The CDR3 protein is CASSIDGTGTGELFF. CDR3 nucleotide sequence: TGTGCCAGTAGTATAGACGGCACAGGGACCGGGGAGCTGTTTTTT. The chain has TRBV19 and TRBJ2-2; D is possibly TRBD1 (6 bases). This CDR3 comprises 15 residues. The V end was cut by 0 bases, the J end by 5 bases, with 10 bases between. Germline CDR1 reads LNHDA; CDR2 reads SQIVND (reference sequence).

The chain links TRBV6-2 or TRBV6-3 to TRBJ2-1; no firm D call. The CDR3 is made up of 14 amino acids. V was shortened by 0 bases and J by 1 base, with 4 bases between the two germline ends. Germline V CDR1 and CDR2: MNHEY, SVGEGT. CDR3 DNA sequence: TGTGCCAGCAGTTACTCAGGGTCCTACAATGAGCAGTTCTTC. Its protein product is CASSYSGSYNEQFF.

The chain employs TRBV27 and TRBJ2-4; TRBD2 might be the D (6 bases). CDR1 and CDR2 (germline): MNHEY, SMNVEV (reference sequence). This CDR3 is built from 13 residues. V dropped 0 bases and J dropped 9 bases, with 9 bases sitting between them. CDR3 sequence reads: CASSLSPRGIQYF. CDR3 DNA sequence: TGTGCCAGCAGTTTATCCCCGCGGGGCATTCAGTACTTC.

The chain employs TRBV5-1 and TRBJ2-1; possibly TRBD2 for D (6 bases). Trimming left V 0 bases short and J 6 bases short, with 19 bases between. The CDR3 spans 17 residues. Germline CDR1 SGHRS, CDR2 YFSETQ. CDR3 amino acids: CASSLAPSERMRNEQFF. The CDR3 DNA sequence: TGCGCCAGCAGCTTGGCGCCTAGCGAAAGGATGCGCAATGAGCAGTTCTTC.

This clone came up once. V and J are TRBV7-9 and TRBJ2-4; D gene unclear. Germline V gene lookup returns CDR1 SEHNR and CDR2 FQNEAQ (reference sequence). V was trimmed by 5 bases and J by 1 base, leaving 9 bases between them. The CDR3 has 14 amino acids. CDR3 DNA: TGTGCCAGCAGCCCTCCCGGGGCCAAAAACATTCAGTACTTC. It is translated as CASSPPGAKNIQYF.

This clone was observed a single time. The chain is built from TRBV11-2 and TRBJ1-5, with 8 bases lining up with TRBD1. Germline loops: CDR1 SGHAT, CDR2 FQNNGV. The trim removed 5 bases at V and 4 bases at J, leaving 10 bases unmatched. The CDR3 covers 16 residues. The CDR3 spells CASSPGTGDLNQPQHF. As DNA, the CDR3 is TGTGCCAGCAGCCCTGGGACAGGAGACCTTAATCAGCCCCAGCATTTT.

This chain uses TRBV12-3 or TRBV12-4 with TRBJ1-1; 7 bases agree with TRBD1. This CDR3 is 13 amino acids long. With V trimmed by 6 bases and J by 1 base, 2 bases remained unmatched. DNA for the CDR3: TGTGCCAGCAGGGGACAGCAGAACACTGAAGCTTTCTTT. This translates into CASRGQQNTEAFF.

The chain is built from TRBV18 and TRBJ1-2; 9 bases fit TRBD1. CDR1 is KGHSH, CDR2 LQKENI, per germline. This CDR3 has 14 residues. V lost 3 bases and J lost 6; bases outside the gene matches: 5. CDR3 in DNA: TGTGCCAGCTCACCTGAATACAGGGGGCATGGCTACACCTTC. The encoded protein is CASSPEYRGHGYTF.

The rearrangement joins TRBV19 to TRBJ1-6; D remains unclear. V was shortened by 8 bases and J by 3 bases, with 14 bases between the two germline ends. The CDR3 extends over 15 amino acids. Germline V lookup: CDR1 LNHDA, CDR2 SQIVND (reference sequence). CDR3 amino acids: CASSDGPSYNSPLHF. The CDR3 region has the DNA TGTGCCAGTTCGGACGGACCCAGCTATAATTCACCCCTCCACTTT.

The rearrangement uses TRBV18 and TRBJ1-1, with D possibly being TRBD1 (5 bases). The CDR3 extends over 13 amino acids. Per the germline V gene, CDR1 is KGHSH and CDR2 is LQKENI. Trimming pared 1 base from V and 5 bases from J, leaving 8 bases between. The CDR3 DNA reads TGTGCCAGCTCACCACGGGACTCGACTGAAGCTTTCTTT. Protein product: CASSPRDSTEAFF.

The chain carries TRBV6-5 and TRBJ1-1; tentatively, D is TRBD1 (5 bases). Germline V gene lookup returns CDR1 MNHEY and CDR2 SVGAGI. Trimming shortened V by 0 bases and J by 6 bases, and 14 bases separated the two germline ends. This CDR3 is built from 15 residues. The CDR3: CASSYSNAGLSEAFF. CDR3 nucleotide sequence: TGTGCCAGCAGTTACTCGAACGCAGGGTTGTCTGAAGCTTTCTTT.

The J gene is TRBJ1-5, the V gene TRBV19, with 8 positions matching TRBD1. Trimming took 6 bases from V and 2 from J; bases not matched to a gene: 9. The length of the CDR3 is 16 residues. Germline values: CDR1 LNHDA, CDR2 SQIVND (reference sequence). The CDR3 region is CASSTEQGVGNQPQHF. CDR3 DNA sequence: TGTGCCAGTAGCACCGAACAGGGGGTCGGCAATCAGCCCCAGCATTTT.

The chain couples TRBV5-6 to TRBJ1-2, with D maybe TRBD1 (6 bases). In germline, CDR1 is SGHDT, CDR2 YYEEEE. This CDR3 comprises 14 residues. V was pared by 6 bases and J by 4 bases, with 16 bases between. CDR3 sequence: CASTQGQGTYGYTF. DNA for the CDR3: TGTGCCAGCACCCAGGGTCAGGGGACCTATGGCTACACCTTC.

The chain recombines TRBV11-2 with TRBJ2-6; D not certain. Germline lookup yields CDR1 SGHAT and CDR2 FQNNGV. This CDR3 is built from 14 residues. V lost 4 bases, J lost 0 bases, and 4 bases lay in between. The CDR3 bases are TGTGCCAGCAGCTCTTACTCTGGGGCCAACGTCCTGACTTTC. As protein: CASSSYSGANVLTF.

The chain joins TRBV28 to TRBJ2-2, with 8 nucleotides matching TRBD2. Germline loops: CDR1 MDHEN, CDR2 SYDVKM. V shed 4 bases and J 5 bases; nucleotides not matched to a gene: 6. CDR3 length: 15 residues. CDR3 in DNA: TGTGCCAGCAGTTCGGGGGCTAGCGGGACCGGGGAGCTGTTTTTT. Its translation: CASSSGASGTGELFF.

This clone appeared once. The gene calls are TRBV6-2 or TRBV6-3 and TRBJ2-7; no clear D gene. Trimming shortened V by 2 bases and J by 2 bases, and 16 bases separated the two germline ends. The CDR3 length is 16 residues. The germline gives CDR1 MNHEY, CDR2 SVGEGT. CDR3: CASSYVWSRPTYEQYF. CDR3 bases: TGTGCCAGCAGTTACGTCTGGAGCAGGCCAACCTACGAGCAGTACTTC.

This chain connects TRBV10-3 to TRBJ1-2; a possible D gene is TRBD1 (5 bases). This CDR3 is built from 17 residues. Trimming pared 3 bases from V and 5 bases from J, leaving 22 bases between. Germline V gene data show CDR1 as ENHRY and CDR2 as SYGVKD. This chain's CDR3 is CAISDRFKSQGTYGYTF. Written as DNA, the CDR3 is TGTGCCATCAGTGACAGATTTAAATCCCAGGGCACTTATGGCTACACCTTC.

J is TRBJ2-1 and V is TRBV9, with a weak D call TRBD2 (6 bases). The V gene lost 0 bases and the J gene lost 6 bases, with 13 bases spanning the gap. Germline CDR1 reads SGDLS; CDR2 reads YYNGEE. The CDR3 is 15 amino acids. The CDR3 here is CASSVEGQGGNEQFF. CDR3 DNA: TGTGCCAGCAGCGTAGAGGGGCAGGGAGGCAATGAGCAGTTCTTC.

The chain uses TRBV28 and TRBJ1-2; 10 bases fit TRBD1. Losses at the gene ends were 5 bases for V and 11 bases for J; bases not matched to a gene: 11. Looked up from germline, CDR1 is MDHEN and CDR2 is SYDVKM. This CDR3 region has 14 residues. CDR3 nucleotides: TGTGCCAGCAGTCACCCGGACAGGGGGATTGGATACACCTTC. As protein: CASSHPDRGIGYTF.

This sequence joins TRBV5-4 and TRBJ1-1, with 7 bases matching TRBD1. V shed 3 bases and J 0 bases; nucleotides not matched to a gene: 5. The CDR3 covers 15 residues. Germline CDR1 and CDR2: SGHNT and YYREEE (reference sequence). CDR3 protein: CASSSRGGLNTEAFF. Written as DNA, the CDR3 is TGTGCCAGCAGCTCCAGGGGGGGCTTGAACACTGAAGCTTTCTTT.

The chain carries TRBV2 and TRBJ1-6; D perhaps matches TRBD1 (6 bases). The CDR3 loop spans 14 amino acids. Between the trimmed V and J ends, which lost 5 bases and 10 bases, there was a span of 15 bases. Germline assignment: CDR1 SNHLY and CDR2 FYNNEI. The CDR3 sequence: CASSPRGNDSPLHF. The CDR3 coding sequence is TGTGCCAGCAGTCCAAGGGGGAACGACTCACCCCTCCACTTT.